This TCR beta chain was found in a study of blood T cell repertoires in COVID-19. Trimming stripped 6 bases from V and 1 base from J, with 25 bases between. The germline V gene has CDR1 SEHNR and CDR2 FQNEAQ (reference sequence). The CDR3 runs to 18 residues. Original analysis: Estimates of nucleated cell counts were drawn from the amplification of reference gene primers. Only in-frame clones appear in the TCRdb table, and some are missing; sequencing was by immunoSEQ multiplex PCR. The D gene and trimming were derived from the DNA, and the V and J assignments and clone size from that table. This sample yields 30,000 to 45,000 clones, of which about 81% are seen a single time; 42% belongs to the top ten.

This TCR was sampled from a human donor in a cohort sampled during active or convalescent COVID-19. The donor label of this sample is uncertain. V and J are TRBV7-9 and TRBJ2-7; the D gene could be TRBD1 or TRBD2 (10 bases each). The sample was peripheral blood. This chain's CDR3 is CASRSGQGPLAGSYEQYF. CDR3 bases: TGTGCCAGCAGATCGGGACAGGGGCCACTAGCGGGGTCCTACGAGCAGTACTTC.